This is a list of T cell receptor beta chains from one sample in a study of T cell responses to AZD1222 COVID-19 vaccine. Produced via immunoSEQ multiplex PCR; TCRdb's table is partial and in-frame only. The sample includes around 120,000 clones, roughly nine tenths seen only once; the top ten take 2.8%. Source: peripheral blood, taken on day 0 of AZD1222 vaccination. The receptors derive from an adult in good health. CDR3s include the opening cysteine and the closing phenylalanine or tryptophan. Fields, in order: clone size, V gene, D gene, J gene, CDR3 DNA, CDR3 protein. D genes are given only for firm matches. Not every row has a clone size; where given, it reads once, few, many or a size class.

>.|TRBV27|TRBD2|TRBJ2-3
TGTGCCAGCAGTTTATCGGGCCCGGGAGGGCCAAAGGGCACAGATACGCAGTATTTT
CASSLSGPGGPKGTDTQYF
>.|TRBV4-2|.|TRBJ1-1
TGTGCCAGCAGCCCCCAAGGGACGGTTAACACTGAAGCTTTCTTT
CASSPQGTVNTEAFF
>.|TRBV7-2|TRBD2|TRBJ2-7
TGTGCCAGCAGCTTGAGCGGGAGTGGGGTAGTCGAGCAGTACTTC
CASSLSGSGVVEQYF
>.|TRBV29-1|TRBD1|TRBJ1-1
TGCAGCGCGGACAGGGGAGACACTGAAGCTTTCTTT
CSADRGDTEAFF
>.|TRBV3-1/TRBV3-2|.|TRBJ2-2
TGTGCCAGCAGCCAAGATCTGACTAGTAGGTCCACCGGGGAGCTGTTTTTT
CASSQDLTSRSTGELFF
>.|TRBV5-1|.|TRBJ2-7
TGCGCCAGCAGCTTGGGGCAGAGCTCCTACGAGCAGTACTTC
CASSLGQSSYEQYF
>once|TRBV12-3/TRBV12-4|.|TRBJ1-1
TGTGCCAGCAGTTTAGGCAGTACTCGAGCTTTCTTT
CASSLGSTRAFF
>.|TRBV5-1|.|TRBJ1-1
TGCGCCAGCGATCAGACCCCGGGGGGCACTGAAGCTTTCTTT
CASDQTPGGTEAFF
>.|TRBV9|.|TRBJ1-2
TGTGCCAGCAGCTTGCGCTCCCTGGAAGCTAACTATGGCTACACCTTC
CASSLRSLEANYGYTF
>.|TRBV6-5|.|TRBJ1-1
TGTGCCAGCAGTTACGGAGGGGGATTCTGGGACACTGAAGCTTTCTTT
CASSYGGGFWDTEAFF
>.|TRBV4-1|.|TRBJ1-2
TGCGCCAGCAGCCAATTGGCCGGCACGAACTATGGCTACACCTTC
CASSQLAGTNYGYTF
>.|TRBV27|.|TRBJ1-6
TGTGCCAGCAGTTTACGGGGTCGGGAGCGGTCACCCCTCCACTTT
CASSLRGRERSPLHF
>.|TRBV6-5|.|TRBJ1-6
TGTGCCAGCACGACCGCGAGTAATTCACCCCTCCACTTT
CASTTASNSPLHF
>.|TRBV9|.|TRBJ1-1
TGTGCCAGCAGCTTAAGCGGATTTGGGGGAGACACTGAAGCTTTCTTT
CASSLSGFGGDTEAFF
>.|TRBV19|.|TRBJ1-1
TGTGCCAGTAGTATAGGTTCCCTCCTTTTGAACACTGAAGCTTTCTTT
CASSIGSLLLNTEAFF
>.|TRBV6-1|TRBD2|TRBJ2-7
TGTGCCAGCAGTGAGGGACTAGAAGGCTACGAGCAGTACTTC
CASSEGLEGYEQYF
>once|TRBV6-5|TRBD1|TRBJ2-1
TGTGCCAGCAGTCCTGACAGGGGTTATGAGCAGTTCTTC
CASSPDRGYEQFF
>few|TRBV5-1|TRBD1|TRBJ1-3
TGCGCCAGCAGCACCGAGGACAGGGGGCGAGGAAACACCATATATTTT
CASSTEDRGRGNTIYF
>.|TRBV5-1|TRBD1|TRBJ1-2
TGCGCCAGCAGCTTGGGGACTGGGACAGGGCCCCATGGCTACACCTTC
CASSLGTGTGPHGYTF
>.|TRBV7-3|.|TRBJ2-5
TGTGCCAGCAGCTTCGGCGCAGGGGAGACCCAGTACTTC
CASSFGAGETQYF
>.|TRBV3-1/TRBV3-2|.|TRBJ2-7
TGTGCCAGCAGCCAAGGCGACCGGTTCTCCTACGAGCAGTACTTC
CASSQGDRFSYEQYF
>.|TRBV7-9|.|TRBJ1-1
TGTGCCAGCAGCTTAGCACGGGGCATGAACACTGAAGCTTTCTTT
CASSLARGMNTEAFF
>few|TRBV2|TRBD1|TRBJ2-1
TGTGCCAGTCAGGGGGAAGTCTCCTACAATGAGCAGTTCTTC
CASQGEVSYNEQFF
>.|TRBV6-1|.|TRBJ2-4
TGTGCCAGCAGTGAAGGAGAGGGACGTGACATTCAGTACTTC
CASSEGEGRDIQYF
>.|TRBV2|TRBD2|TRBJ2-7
TGTGCCAGGAGGGTAGCGGGAGAAAACTACGAGCAGTACTTC
CARRVAGENYEQYF
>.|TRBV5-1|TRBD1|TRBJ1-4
TGCGCCAGCAGCTTCGGACAGGGAGATGAAAAACTGTTTTTT
CASSFGQGDEKLFF
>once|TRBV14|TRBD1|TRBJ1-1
TGTGCCAGCAGCGGACAGGGGTCCGGCACTGAAGCTTTCTTT
CASSGQGSGTEAFF
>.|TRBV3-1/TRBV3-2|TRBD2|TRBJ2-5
TGTGCCAGCAGCCTTAGACTAGCGGGGGTCCAAGAGACCCAGTACTTC
CASSLRLAGVQETQYF
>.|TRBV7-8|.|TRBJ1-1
TGTGCCAGCAGCTTAGAAGGTCAACTCGGCACTGAAGCTTTCTTT
CASSLEGQLGTEAFF
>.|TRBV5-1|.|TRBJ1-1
TGCGCCAGCAGCCCCCTGGGGGCTACCGGGGCTTTCTTT
CASSPLGATGAFF
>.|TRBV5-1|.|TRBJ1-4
TGCGCCAGCAGCTTGTCTCAGGGAGTAGGTGAAAAACTGTTTTTT
CASSLSQGVGEKLFF
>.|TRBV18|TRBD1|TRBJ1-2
TGTGCCAGCTCACCGACAGGGATTGATGGCTACACCTTC
CASSPTGIDGYTF
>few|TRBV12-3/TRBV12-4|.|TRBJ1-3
TGTGCCAGCGGTCTTGGCGCTGGAAACACCATATATTTT
CASGLGAGNTIYF
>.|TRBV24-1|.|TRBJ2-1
TGTGCCACCAGTGATACCTACAATGAGCAGTTCTTC
CATSDTYNEQFF
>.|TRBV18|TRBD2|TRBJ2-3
TGTGCCAGCTCACGACTAGCGGGAGGGAGCACAGATACGCAGTATTTT
CASSRLAGGSTDTQYF
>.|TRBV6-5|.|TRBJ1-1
TGTGCCAGCAGTTACGGGGGCCTGAACACTGAAGCTTTCTTT
CASSYGGLNTEAFF
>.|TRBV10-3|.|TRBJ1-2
TGTGCCATCAGTGAGCCCGATAAGGGACCTGGCTACACCTTC
CAISEPDKGPGYTF
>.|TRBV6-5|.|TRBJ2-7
TGTGCCAGCAGTTACTCGAGGGCAGGGAACTACGAGCAGTACTTC
CASSYSRAGNYEQYF
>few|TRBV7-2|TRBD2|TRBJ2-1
TGTGCCAGCACCCCTTGGATGGCGGGAGAAAATGAGCAGTTCTTC
CASTPWMAGENEQFF
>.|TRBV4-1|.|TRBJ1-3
TGCGCCAGCAGTCAGAACGTGAGGGACACCATATATTTT
CASSQNVRDTIYF
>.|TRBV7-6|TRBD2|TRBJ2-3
TGTGCCAGCAGCTCTCACTCTAGCGGGACTGCAGATACGCAGTATTTT
CASSSHSSGTADTQYF
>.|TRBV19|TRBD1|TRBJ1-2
TGTGCCAGTAGTATACCACAGGGGAACTATGGCTACACCTTC
CASSIPQGNYGYTF